Shown below are 28 T cell receptor beta chains from a single sample sequenced in a study of response to subunit inactivated influenza vaccine. TCRdb called the RT-PCR reads again in MiXCR, with one record for every CDR3 protein. The sample holds more than 450,000 distinct CDR3 sequences, 6.5% to 8% seen once. Specimen: PBMCs from blood, collected around 2 years after vaccination. These receptors all come from a man between 50 and 69 years old who received an inactivated influenza vaccine.

This sequence joins TRBV25-1 and TRBJ2-2; D remains unclear. The CDR3 covers 13 residues. In germline, CDR1 is MGHDK, CDR2 SYGVNS. The V end was cut by 0 bases, the J end by 5 bases, with 4 bases between. CDR3 in amino acids: CASSEYQTGELFF. DNA for the CDR3: TGTGCCAGCAGTGAATATCAAACCGGGGAGCTGTTTTTT. The variable domain in full, with the rest retrieved from reference TRBV25-1 and TRBJ2-2, is EADIYQTPRYLVIGTGKKITLECSQTMGHDKMYWYQQDPGMELHLIHYSYGVNSTEKGDLSSESTVSRIRTEHFPLTLESARPSHTSQYLCASSEYQTGELFFGEGSRLTVL.

The rearrangement links TRBV6-1 to TRBJ1-5; 9 positions agree with TRBD1. The junction had 8 bases not matched to a gene; V was cut back by 5 bases and J by 6 bases. Germline CDR1 and CDR2: MNHNS and SASEGT. The CDR3 extends over 15 amino acids. The CDR3 region has the DNA TGTGCCAGCAGTCCCGGGACAGGGTTCGGTCAGCCCCAGCATTTT. This codes for CASSPGTGFGQPQHF.

This clonotype was picked up a small number of times. V usage is TRBV12-3 or TRBV12-4 and J usage is TRBJ2-1; TRBD2 aligns across 9 bases. This CDR3 is 16 amino acids long. The ends lost 2 bases at V and 7 bases at J; junction bases unmatched: 9. CDR3 loop: CASSLLWRGGRNEQFF. The CDR3 region has the DNA TGTGCCAGCAGTTTACTCTGGCGGGGGGGCAGGAATGAGCAGTTCTTC.

The V call is TRBV27, the J call TRBJ2-7; 7 nucleotides match TRBD2. Trimming at V came to 10 bases and at J to 3 bases, leaving 6 bases not matched to a gene. Germline values: CDR1 MNHEY, CDR2 SMNVEV (reference sequence). The CDR3 covers 12 residues. In DNA form, the CDR3 reads TGTGCCACCCAGGGCGGGGGCTACGAGCAGTACTTC. It codes for CATQGGGYEQYF.

This clonotype has just a few counts. The chain recombines TRBV27 with TRBJ2-3; 8 bases are a match to TRBD2. Germline V gene lookup returns CDR1 MNHEY and CDR2 SMNVEV (reference sequence). V gave up 2 bases and J gave up 2 bases; unmatched junction bases: 6. The CDR3 runs to 16 residues. CDR3 sequence reads: CASSLGISGTTDTQYF. In nucleotides, the CDR3 is TGTGCCAGCAGTTTAGGGATTAGCGGGACCACAGATACGCAGTATTTT.

This clonotype was observed at least ten times. This chain links TRBV2 with TRBJ2-7, with D hard to call. With 0 bases removed from V and 2 bases from J, the gap between germline ends came to 11 bases. The CDR3 contains 15 residues. CDR1 and CDR2 from the germline V gene are SNHLY and FYNNEI. CDR3 protein: CASSEAQPLAYEQYF. The CDR3 coding sequence is TGTGCCAGCAGTGAAGCACAGCCGCTCGCCTACGAGCAGTACTTC.

This clonotype appeared many times. The chain joins TRBV7-9 to TRBJ2-3; D possibly corresponds to TRBD2 (6 bases). This CDR3 region has 16 residues. V dropped 4 bases and J dropped 6 bases, with 20 bases sitting between them. Germline V gene data show CDR1 as SEHNR and CDR2 as FQNEAQ (reference sequence). The CDR3 DNA follows: TGTGCCAGCAGCTCGCGAATTACTAGCCCGACGGATACGCAGTATTTT. Translation: CASSSRITSPTDTQYF.

Remarks on this clonotype: This may arise from a read error, as a much more abundant clone is one base away. The chain combines TRBV12-3 or TRBV12-4 with TRBJ2-2; TRBD1 matches at 7 bases. This CDR3 region has 14 residues. The CDR3 bases are TGTGCCTGCAGTTTGAGGGGGCCCACCGGGGAGCTGTTTTTT. Its protein product is CACSLRGPTGELFF.

The genes are TRBV6-1 and TRBJ2-2, with 11 bases aligning to TRBD2. CDR1 is MNHNS and CDR2 is SASEGT in the germline V gene. The trim removed 6 bases at V and 0 bases at J, leaving 0 bases unmatched. This CDR3 comprises 15 residues. The CDR3 DNA is TGTGCCAGCAGGACTAGCGGGGCGAACACCGGGGAGCTGTTTTTT. Its protein is CASRTSGANTGELFF.

The chain carries TRBV12-3 or TRBV12-4 and TRBJ2-5; 9 nucleotides match TRBD2. After removal of 6 bases from V and 4 bases from J, the junction contained 6 bases not matched to a gene. The CDR3 covers 14 residues. CDR3: CASSRGGAAETQYF. The CDR3 DNA reads as TGTGCCAGCAGCCGCGGGGGGGCCGCAGAGACCCAGTACTTC.

The rearrangement uses TRBV11-2 and TRBJ1-1; a possible D gene is TRBD1 (6 bases). V was trimmed by 5 bases and J by 5 bases, leaving 15 bases between them. There are 14 residues in the CDR3. Germline loops: CDR1 SGHAT, CDR2 FQNNGV. The CDR3 coding sequence is TGTGCCAGCAGCCCGACAGGAGTAGGGACTGAAGCTTTCTTT. This codes for CASSPTGVGTEAFF.

The J gene is TRBJ1-5, the V gene TRBV20-1; no definite D call. Germline loops: CDR1 DFQATT, CDR2 SNEGSKA (reference sequence). This CDR3 comprises 13 residues. V gave up 1 base and J gave up 6 bases, with 10 bases separating them. The CDR3: CSARVLGSQPQHF. For the CDR3, the DNA is TGCAGTGCTAGAGTCCTGGGTTCTCAGCCCCAGCATTTT.

This clonotype was seen only a few times. The J gene is TRBJ2-2, the V gene TRBV7-9, with 7 bases fitting TRBD1. Unmatched junction bases numbered 5, after V lost 0 bases and J lost 4 bases. CDR3 size: 16 residues. Germline CDR1 SEHNR, CDR2 FQNEAQ (reference sequence). In DNA, the CDR3 is TGTGCCAGCAGCTTAGCGAGGACAGGACTCACCGGGGAGCTGTTTTTT. It is translated as CASSLARTGLTGELFF.

This clonotype was found a few times. The chain couples TRBV6-1 to TRBJ1-4; D uncertain. V was cut by 7 bases and J by 8 bases, with 17 bases left in between. Per germline, CDR1 MNHNS and CDR2 SASEGT. The CDR3 spans 14 residues. The CDR3 region has the DNA TGTGCCAGCACCATGGACGGACGGCGAGAAAAACTGTTTTTT. Its protein product is CASTMDGRREKLFF.

This sequence joins TRBV27 and TRBJ2-7, with 9 bases identical to TRBD1. The trim removed 6 bases at V and 6 bases at J, leaving 6 bases unmatched. Germline lookup yields CDR1 MNHEY and CDR2 SMNVEV (reference sequence). This CDR3 has 13 amino acids. The chain's CDR3 is CASSRDRELEQYF. CDR3 bases: TGTGCCAGCAGCCGGGACAGGGAACTCGAGCAGTACTTC.

This chain uses TRBV9 with TRBJ2-1; weak D call: TRBD2 (6 bases). The CDR3 contains 15 residues. Germline loops: CDR1 SGDLS, CDR2 YYNGEE. V lost 0 bases and J lost 5, with 12 bases in between. CDR3 sequence reads: CASSVAAGLNNEQFF. CDR3 sequence (DNA): TGTGCCAGCAGCGTAGCGGCGGGACTCAACAATGAGCAGTTCTTC. Looking up the rest from reference TRBV9 and TRBJ2-1 gives the full variable domain: DSGVTQTPKHLITATGQRVTLRCSPRSGDLSVYWYQQSLDQGLQFLIQYYNGEERAKGNILERFSAQQFPDLHSELNLSSLELGDSALYFCASSVAAGLNNEQFFGPGTRLTVL.

This clonotype has only a few counts. The chain joins TRBV29-1 to TRBJ2-5; D is tentatively TRBD1 or TRBD2 (5 bases each). Germline CDR1 and CDR2: SQVTM and ANQGSEA. The V end was cut by 4 bases, the J end by 5 bases, with 17 bases between. This CDR3 is built from 14 residues. The CDR3 nucleotides read TGCAGCGTTGGGCGGCAGGGAGTTCGGGAGACCCAGTACTTC. Amino acid sequence: CSVGRQGVRETQYF.

This clonotype was seen at least ten times. The V and J genes are TRBV29-1 and TRBJ2-1, with 10 bases fitting TRBD2. Germline lookup yields CDR1 SQVTM and CDR2 ANQGSEA. J was trimmed by 0 bases and V by 4 bases; bases with no gene match: 3. The CDR3 sequence is 15 residues long. The CDR3 DNA is TGCAGCGTTGTAGGACTAGCGGCCTCCTACAATGAGCAGTTCTTC. Translating gives CSVVGLAASYNEQFF.

The chain links TRBV11-2 to TRBJ2-3; the match to TRBD2 covers 8 bases. Germline CDR1 SGHAT, CDR2 FQNNGV. The V gene end was trimmed by 8 bases and the J gene end by 4 bases; junction bases not matched to a gene: 11. The CDR3 spans 15 residues. The CDR3 spells CASRLRTGGADTQYF. CDR3 in DNA: TGTGCCAGCCGGTTAAGGACCGGGGGGGCAGATACGCAGTATTTT. Complete variable domain (other parts from reference TRBV11-2 and TRBJ2-3): EAGVAQSPRYKIIEKRQSVAFWCNPISGHATLYWYQQILGQGPKLLIQFQNNGVVDDSQLPKDRFSAERLKGVDSTLKIQPAKLEDSAVYLCASRLRTGGADTQYFGPGTRLTVL.

This clonotype was observed a few times. The rearrangement uses TRBV19 and TRBJ2-1, with D possibly matching TRBD2 (7 bases). Trimming stripped 6 bases from V and 6 bases from J, with 15 bases between. There are 14 residues in the CDR3. CDR1 is LNHDA and CDR2 is SQIVND in the germline V gene (reference sequence). In DNA, the CDR3 is TGTGCCAGTAGCGTCACGGGGGGCAGCAATGAGCAGTTCTTC. Protein sequence: CASSVTGGSNEQFF.

This clonotype was observed a few times. The chain recombines TRBV5-1 with TRBJ2-7; D may match TRBD1 or TRBD2 (6 bases each). Germline V CDR1 and CDR2: SGHRS, YFSETQ. The CDR3 extends over 15 amino acids. V was clipped by 0 bases and J by 2 bases, with 12 bases between them. The chain's CDR3 is CASSLAPGEAYEQYF. The CDR3 DNA reads TGCGCCAGCAGCTTGGCGCCAGGGGAGGCCTACGAGCAGTACTTC. The full variable domain, with the rest looked up from reference TRBV5-1 and TRBJ2-7, is KAGVTQTPRYLIKTRGQQVTLSCSPISGHRSVSWYQQTPGQGLQFLFEYFSETQRNKGNFPGRFSGRQFSNSRSEMNVSTLELGDSALYLCASSLAPGEAYEQYFGPGTRLTVT.

This clonotype appeared a few times. The genes are TRBV20-1 and TRBJ1-4; D remains unclear. The CDR3 runs 14 residues. The V gene's germline CDR1 is DFQATT and CDR2 SNEGSKA (reference sequence). Trimming stripped 4 bases from V and 5 bases from J, with 14 bases between. CDR3 in DNA: TGCAGTGCTATTTCTCGTAGCGGGAATGAAAAACTGTTTTTT. Translating it yields CSAISRSGNEKLFF.

The chain combines TRBV9 with TRBJ1-6; tentatively, D is TRBD1 (6 bases). Germline V gives CDR1 SGDLS, CDR2 YYNGEE. The CDR3 consists of 15 residues. Trimming shortened V by 1 base and J by 7 bases, and 12 bases separated the two germline ends. CDR3 nucleotide sequence: TGTGCCAGCAGCGTAAGGTGGGGGCAGAATTCACCCCTCCACTTT. It translates to CASSVRWGQNSPLHF.

V is TRBV7-2 and J is TRBJ2-3; TRBD1 matches 7 bases. There are 12 residues in the CDR3. In germline, CDR1 is SGHTA, CDR2 FQGNSA. The junction had 4 bases not matched to a gene; V was cut back by 5 bases and J by 8 bases. The CDR3 DNA reads TGTGCCAGCAGCGATCCAGGGGGTACGCAGTATTTT. Translation gives CASSDPGGTQYF.

J is TRBJ2-1 and V is TRBV6-5, with 12 bases fitting TRBD2. Germline loops: CDR1 MNHEY, CDR2 SVGAGI. This CDR3 has 16 amino acids. The junction had 4 bases not matched to a gene; V was cut back by 3 bases and J by 4 bases. The CDR3 region is CASSYTLAGGYNEQFF. The CDR3 nucleotides are TGTGCCAGCAGTTATACCCTAGCGGGAGGGTACAATGAGCAGTTCTTC.

This clonotype was found a few times. J is TRBJ2-7 and V is TRBV7-9, with D possibly called TRBD1 or TRBD2 (7 bases each). Trimming cost V 2 bases and J 3 bases, with 20 bases left between them. CDR3 length equals 17 residues. CDR1 SEHNR and CDR2 FQNEAQ come from the germline V gene (reference sequence). The CDR3 region is CASSLQGGRVPDYEQYF. CDR3 DNA: TGTGCCAGCAGCTTACAGGGGGGGCGAGTGCCGGACTACGAGCAGTACTTC.

This clonotype was counted at least ten times. The chain has TRBV6-5 and TRBJ2-7; D is ambiguous. Germline V CDR1 and CDR2: MNHEY, SVGAGI. This CDR3 region has 11 residues. V lost 7 bases, J lost 4 bases, and 8 bases lay in between. Written as DNA, the CDR3 is TGTGCCAGCAAATTTAGTTACGAGCAGTACTTC. This translates into CASKFSYEQYF.

The rearrangement joins TRBV7-9 to TRBJ1-2; possible D gene TRBD1, 5 bases. From germline, CDR1 is SEHNR and CDR2 FQNEAQ (reference sequence). This CDR3 is built from 15 residues. Trimming pared 5 bases from V and 4 bases from J, leaving 17 bases between. CDR3 DNA: TGTGCCAGCAGCGCCTGGGTTGGGGGTTTCTATGGCTACACCTTC. Protein: CASSAWVGGFYGYTF.